The entry below gives a single T cell receptor (beta chain) sequence along with its context. The antigen is unknown. The data were taken from a study of T cell repertoires in cytomegalovirus infection. At the level of the study: CMV infection together with matching HLA type was indicated by public TCR beta signatures.

TCRdb used MiXCR to reprocess the reads, holding one entry per CDR3 protein. The repertoire holds 300,000 or so distinct CDR3 sequences, around 25% seen once, with about an eighth in the top ten. Looked up from germline, CDR1 is LGHDT and CDR2 is YNNKEL (reference sequence). Between the trimmed V and J ends, which lost 0 bases and 2 bases, there was a span of 4 bases. The CDR3 runs to 13 residues. Points from the study as a whole: Frequencies of public TCR beta families were cumulated, and this identified carriers of CMV plus the relevant HLA. Dominating the ex vivo response were TCR beta clonotypes that were CMV-specific and HLA-C-restricted.

This sequence originates from a human donor in good health (CMV status not recorded). Some clones in this sample may be carry-over from other donors' samples. The sequencing here drew on cultured PBMCs, taken from culture after CMV antigen stimulation. V usage is TRBV3-1 and J usage is TRBJ1-1; no reliable D call. CDR3 coding DNA: TGTGCCAGCAGCCAAGAAGGTAACACTGAAGCTTTCTTT. This gives the protein CASSQEGNTEAFF.